This T cell receptor (beta chain) derives from a study of T cells in Graves' hyperthyroidism and ophthalmopathy. TCR beta CDR3 region amplification was performed from RNA transcripts. TCR CDR3 regions were first amplified by RT-PCR with HTBI primers. TCRdb itself ran the multiplex PCR reads through MiXCR, one entry per CDR3 protein. The table lists roughly 300,000 distinct CDR3 sequences, 18% of them singletons, with roughly 49% in the top ten. Study findings and constraints: Most expanded thyroid clonotypes above 0.001 also appeared in blood.

This clonotype came up many times. What it recognizes is unknown. Sequenced material: blood. This clonotype originated in a woman in her fifties or sixties with Graves' hyperthyroidism.

CDR3 sequence reads: CASSGSLASYEQYF. CDR3 coding DNA: TGTGCCAGCAGTGGGTCTCTAGCGTCCTACGAGCAGTACTTC. The rearrangement links TRBV6-1 to TRBJ2-7, with D tentatively TRBD2 (6 bases). Trimming shortened V by 4 bases and J by 1 base, and 11 bases separated the two germline ends. CDR3 length: 14 residues. Germline-derived CDR1 and CDR2 are MNHNS and SASEGT.